Presented here are 6 T cell receptor beta chains from one specimen sequenced in a study of T cell clonotyping in hematopoietic cell transplantation. Method: immunoSEQ multiplex PCR; TCRdb's copy keeps in-frame clones and lacks some. Of 5,500 to 7,000 clones in the sample, about nine tenths were seen once. The source material was peripheral blood mononuclear cells, sampled 180 days after allogeneic stem cell transplant. The receptors stem from a female patient aged 50-59 years who had an allogeneic stem cell transplant from an unrelated donor, so the T cells may come from the graft donor. Some clones in this sample may be carry-over from other donors' samples.

The chain couples TRBV11-1 to TRBJ1-6; D not resolved. The CDR3 is 16 residues long. Germline assignment: CDR1 SGHAT and CDR2 FQDESV (reference sequence). The V gene lost 2 bases and the J gene lost 10 bases, with 18 bases spanning the gap. The CDR3 DNA is TGTGCCAGCAGCTTAAGGACCAAAGGGTTCGAGTCACCCCTCCACTTT. Amino acids: CASSLRTKGFESPLHF.

This chain links TRBV6-5 with TRBJ2-3, with a possible D match to TRBD2 (6 bases). The CDR3 runs 16 residues. V shed 0 bases and J shed 3 bases, with 13 bases lying between them. Germline CDR1 and CDR2: MNHEY and SVGAGI. For the CDR3, the DNA is TGTGCCAGCAGTTACTCCCCCGGACTAACGACAGATACGCAGTATTTT. Translating gives CASSYSPGLTTDTQYF.

Notes on this clone: The same CDR3 also results from other DNA sequences found in this sample. This chain connects TRBV19 to TRBJ2-1; possibly TRBD2 for D (6 bases). This CDR3 spans 13 amino acids. The germline V gene encodes CDR1 LNHDA and CDR2 SQIVND (reference sequence). V was pared by 3 bases and J by 5 bases, with 8 bases between. The CDR3 DNA follows: TGTGCCAGTAGTATCGGGGGAAACAATGAGCAGTTCTTC. It codes for CASSIGGNNEQFF.

The chain recombines TRBV6-5 with TRBJ1-2, with D unclear. Deletions cut 6 bases from V and 4 bases from J, with 15 bases between. Germline V lookup: CDR1 MNHEY, CDR2 SVGAGI. The CDR3 has 14 amino acids. The CDR3 DNA reads TGTGCCAGCAGCCGATCAAGTAACGCCTATGGCTACACCTTC. Translated: CASSRSSNAYGYTF.

The V call is TRBV7-9, the J call TRBJ2-7; no clear D gene. Per germline, CDR1 SEHNR and CDR2 FQNEAQ (reference sequence). The CDR3 is made up of 14 amino acids. Trimming cost V 2 bases and J 3 bases, with 11 bases left between them. CDR3 nucleotides: TGTGCCAGCAGCTTACCCGGACCATTCTACGAGCAGTACTTC. Translated: CASSLPGPFYEQYF.

The chain joins TRBV5-1 to TRBJ2-2, with TRBD2 matching over 11 bases. This CDR3 is 16 amino acids long. V lost 4 bases and J lost 5; bases outside the gene matches: 7. CDR1 is SGHRS and CDR2 is YFSETQ in the germline V gene. CDR3 region: CASSVTSGGRTGELFF. The CDR3 region has the DNA TGCGCCAGCAGCGTAACTAGCGGGGGAAGAACCGGGGAGCTGTTTTTT.